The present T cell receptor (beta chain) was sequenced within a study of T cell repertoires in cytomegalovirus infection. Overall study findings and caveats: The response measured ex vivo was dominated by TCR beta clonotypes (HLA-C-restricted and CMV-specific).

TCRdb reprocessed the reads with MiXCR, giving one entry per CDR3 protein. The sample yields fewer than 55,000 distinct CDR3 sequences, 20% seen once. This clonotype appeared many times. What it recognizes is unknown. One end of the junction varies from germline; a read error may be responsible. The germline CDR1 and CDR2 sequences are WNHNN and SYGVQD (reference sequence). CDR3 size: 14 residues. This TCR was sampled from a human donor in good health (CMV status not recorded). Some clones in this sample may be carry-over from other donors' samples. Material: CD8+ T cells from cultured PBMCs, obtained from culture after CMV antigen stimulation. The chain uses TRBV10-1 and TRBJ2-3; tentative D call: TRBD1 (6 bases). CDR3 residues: CASSESWDTYTQYF. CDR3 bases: TGCGCCAGCAGTGAGTCGTGGGACACATATACGCAGTATTTT.